Below are 22 T cell receptor beta chains sequenced from a single sample in a study of monozygotic twins with inflammatory bowel disease. TCRdb re-called the 5' RACE reads and shows each CDR3 protein once, DNA omitted. The sample table includes about 130,000 distinct CDR3 sequences. Material: blood. The receptors shown here come from a human donor with ulcerative colitis or Crohn's disease, or a healthy co-twin of an affected twin (not recorded which).

This chain connects TRBV28 to TRBJ2-1; there is no DNA to check the TCRdb D call of TRBD2. CDR1 and CDR2 (germline): MDHEN, SYDVKM. The CDR3 length is 14 residues. The CDR3: CATRAGGPQNEQFF. Looking up the rest from reference TRBV28 and TRBJ2-1 gives the full variable domain: DVKVTQSSRYLVKRTGEKVFLECVQDMDHENMFWYRQDPGLGLRLIYFSYDVKMKEKGDIPEGYSVSREKKERFSLILESASTNQTSMYLCATRAGGPQNEQFFGPGTRLTVL.

The CDR3 spells CASSISGTSGYEQYF. The J gene is TRBJ2-7, the V gene TRBV28; TCRdb calls TRBD2, which cannot be checked without DNA. The CDR3 length is 15 residues. Per germline, CDR1 MDHEN and CDR2 SYDVKM. The variable domain in full, with the rest retrieved from reference TRBV28 and TRBJ2-7, is DVKVTQSSRYLVKRTGEKVFLECVQDMDHENMFWYRQDPGLGLRLIYFSYDVKMKEKGDIPEGYSVSREKKERFSLILESASTNQTSMYLCASSISGTSGYEQYFGPGTRLTVT.

The CDR3 sequence: CASSLDLGLLAGAGTQYF. The chain has TRBV11-2 and TRBJ2-5; TCRdb's D call of TRBD2 is untestable without DNA. The CDR3 extends over 18 amino acids. From germline, CDR1 is SGHAT and CDR2 FQNNGV.

The rearrangement uses TRBV7-3 and TRBJ2-5; TCRdb's D call of TRBD2 is untestable without DNA. Per the germline V gene, CDR1 is SGHTA and CDR2 is FQGTGA. There are 15 residues in the CDR3. The CDR3 sequence: CASSLFGTSEETQYF.

V gene TRBV29-1 combines with J gene TRBJ2-6; TCRdb's assignment of TRBD1 cannot be checked, as there is no DNA. The CDR3 sequence is 14 residues long. Germline CDR1 reads SQVTM; CDR2 reads ANQGSEA. The chain's CDR3 is CSVTGGGGANVLTF.

The rearrangement joins TRBV10-3 to TRBJ2-2; TCRdb calls TRBD2, which cannot be checked without DNA. The CDR3 sequence is 17 residues long. Germline V CDR1 and CDR2: ENHRY, SYGVKD. CDR3 residues: CAISETLAGANTGELFF.

The chain is built from TRBV10-3 and TRBJ2-2; TCRdb lists TRBD2, though no DNA is available to test this call. CDR1 and CDR2 (germline): ENHRY, SYGVKD. The length of the CDR3 is 16 residues. The CDR3 is CAISESKSSGSGELFF.

The V and J genes are TRBV7-9 and TRBJ1-3; the TCRdb D gene call, TRBD1, has no DNA to confirm it. Germline V CDR1 and CDR2: SEHNR, FQNEAQ (reference sequence). This CDR3 has 15 residues. The CDR3 sequence: CASSPASGPGNTIYF. The whole variable domain, filled in from reference TRBV7-9 and TRBJ1-3, reads DTGVSQNPRHKITKRGQNVTFRCDPISEHNRLYWYRQTLGQGPEFLTYFQNEAQLEKSRLLSDRFSAERPKGSFSTLEIQRTEQGDSAMYLCASSPASGPGNTIYFGEGSWLTVV.

The rearrangement uses TRBV3-1 and TRBJ2-1; the D call from TCRdb, TRBD2, cannot be confirmed without DNA. The CDR3 has 15 amino acids. CDR1 LGHDT and CDR2 YNNKEL come from the germline V gene (reference sequence). The CDR3: CASRLRLAEHNEQFF.

The CDR3 is CASSQDGRSGQPQHF. V gene TRBV4-1 combines with J gene TRBJ1-5. Germline V gene sequence: CDR1 MGHRA, CDR2 YSYEKL. This CDR3 spans 15 amino acids.

The chain has TRBV2 and TRBJ2-1; the D call from TCRdb, TRBD2, cannot be confirmed without DNA. The V gene's germline CDR1 is SNHLY and CDR2 FYNNEI. CDR3 length: 14 residues. CDR3: CASSDQRASNEQFF.

The rearrangement links TRBV5-1 to TRBJ2-6; without DNA, the TCRdb call of TRBD1 cannot be checked. Germline assignment: CDR1 SGHRS and CDR2 YFSETQ. The CDR3 is made up of 19 amino acids. CDR3: CASSTGQGIGLDGANVLTF. Full variable domain (outside the CDR3, taken from reference TRBV5-1 and TRBJ2-6): KAGVTQTPRYLIKTRGQQVTLSCSPISGHRSVSWYQQTPGQGLQFLFEYFSETQRNKGNFPGRFSGRQFSNSRSEMNVSTLELGDSALYLCASSTGQGIGLDGANVLTFGAGSRLTVL.

The chain recombines TRBV20-1 with TRBJ1-2; checking the TCRdb D call of TRBD1 is not possible without DNA. The CDR3 consists of 19 residues. Germline loops: CDR1 DFQATT, CDR2 SNEGSKA (reference sequence). This CDR3 is CSARGLGVTGINPNYGYTF.

The V gene is TRBV6-1, the J gene TRBJ1-4. This CDR3 region has 14 residues. Per germline, CDR1 MNHNS and CDR2 SASEGT. The CDR3 reads CASSSGTARGKLFF.

This chain connects TRBV20-1 to TRBJ2-7; the TCRdb call, TRBD1, lacks DNA for checking. CDR3 size: 13 residues. Germline-derived CDR1 and CDR2 are DFQATT and SNEGSKA (reference sequence). CDR3 region: CSARGDRDYEQYF.

CDR3 loop: CSARPGTGANVLTF. V usage is TRBV20-1 and J usage is TRBJ2-6; with no DNA, the TCRdb D assignment of TRBD1 cannot be verified. Germline CDR1 is DFQATT and CDR2 is SNEGSKA (reference sequence). This CDR3 has 14 amino acids.

The chain joins TRBV4-1 to TRBJ1-1; there is no DNA to check the TCRdb D call of TRBD1. The CDR3 sequence is 15 residues long. Germline V gene sequence: CDR1 MGHRA, CDR2 YSYEKL. The CDR3 protein is CASSQDSGVGTEAFF.

The rearrangement links TRBV7-8 to TRBJ2-1. The CDR3 spans 17 residues. CDR1 SGHVS and CDR2 FQNEAQ come from the germline V gene. CDR3: CASSLVSFTSSYNEQFF.

This chain joins TRBV15 and TRBJ1-1; without DNA, the TCRdb call of TRBD1 cannot be checked. CDR1 and CDR2 from the germline V gene are LNHNV and YYDKDF (reference sequence). This CDR3 is 16 amino acids long. The CDR3 spells CATSSSLGGSDTEAFF.

The chain recombines TRBV12-3 or TRBV12-4 with TRBJ1-2; TCRdb designates TRBD1, a call that cannot be tested without DNA. CDR3 length equals 14 residues. The CDR3: CASSSRQGGGGYTF.

The genes are TRBV6-5 and TRBJ2-2; without DNA, the TCRdb call of TRBD2 cannot be checked. This CDR3 contains 18 residues. Germline CDR1 MNHEY, CDR2 SVGAGI. The chain's CDR3 is CASSYTGRAGANTGELFF.

The rearrangement uses TRBV18 and TRBJ2-3; checking the TCRdb D call of TRBD1 is not possible without DNA. This CDR3 is 14 amino acids long. The V gene's germline CDR1 is KGHSH and CDR2 LQKENI. This CDR3 reads CASSPTPGRDTQYF.